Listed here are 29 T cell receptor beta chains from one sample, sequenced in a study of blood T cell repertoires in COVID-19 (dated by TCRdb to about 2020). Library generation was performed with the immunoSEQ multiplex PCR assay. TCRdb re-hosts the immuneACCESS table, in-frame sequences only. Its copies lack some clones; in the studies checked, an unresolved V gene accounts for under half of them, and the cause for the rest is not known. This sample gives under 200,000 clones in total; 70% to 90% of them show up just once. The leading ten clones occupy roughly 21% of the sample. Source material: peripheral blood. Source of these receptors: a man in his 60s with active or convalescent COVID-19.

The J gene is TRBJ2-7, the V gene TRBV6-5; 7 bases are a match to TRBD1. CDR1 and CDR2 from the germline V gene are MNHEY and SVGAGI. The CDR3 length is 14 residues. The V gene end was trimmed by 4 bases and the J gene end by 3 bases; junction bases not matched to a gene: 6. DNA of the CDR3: TGTGCCAGCAGTTTAGGGGACAGCATCTACGAGCAGTACTTC. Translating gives CASSLGDSIYEQYF.

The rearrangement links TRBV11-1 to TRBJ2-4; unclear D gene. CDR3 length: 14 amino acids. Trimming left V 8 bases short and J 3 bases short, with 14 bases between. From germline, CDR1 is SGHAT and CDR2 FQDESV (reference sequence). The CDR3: CASAGLGGKNIQYF. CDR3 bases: TGTGCCAGCGCAGGATTGGGTGGCAAAAACATTCAGTACTTC.

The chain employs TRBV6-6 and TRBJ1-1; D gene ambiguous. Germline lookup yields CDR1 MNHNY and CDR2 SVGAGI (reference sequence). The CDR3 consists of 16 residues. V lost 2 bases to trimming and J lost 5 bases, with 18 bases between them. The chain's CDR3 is CASSYIRANRWTEAFF. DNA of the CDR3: TGTGCCAGCAGTTACATCCGAGCAAATAGATGGACTGAAGCTTTCTTT.

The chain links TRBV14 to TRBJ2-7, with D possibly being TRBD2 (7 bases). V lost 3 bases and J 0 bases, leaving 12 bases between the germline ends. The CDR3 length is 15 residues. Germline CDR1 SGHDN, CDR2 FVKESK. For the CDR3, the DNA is TGTGCCAGCAGCCAGGGGGGGGCCCTCTCCTACGAGCAGTACTTC. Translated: CASSQGGALSYEQYF.

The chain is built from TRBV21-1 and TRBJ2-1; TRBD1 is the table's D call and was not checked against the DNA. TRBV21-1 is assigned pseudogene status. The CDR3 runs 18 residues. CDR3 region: CASSTDRGRRSRVNEQFF. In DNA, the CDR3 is TGTGCCAGCAGCACGGACAGGGGGCGAAGGAGTAGGGTTAATGAGCAGTTCTTC.

The CDR3, as DNA: TGTGCCAGTAGTATGGTGGGGTGGGACAGCTCCAACTATGGCTACACCTTC. It codes for CASSMVGWDSSNYGYTF. This chain connects TRBV19 to TRBJ1-2, with TRBD1 identical over 7 bases. The CDR3 contains 17 residues. V shed 3 bases and J 2 bases; nucleotides not matched to a gene: 12. Germline CDR1 LNHDA, CDR2 SQIVND (reference sequence).

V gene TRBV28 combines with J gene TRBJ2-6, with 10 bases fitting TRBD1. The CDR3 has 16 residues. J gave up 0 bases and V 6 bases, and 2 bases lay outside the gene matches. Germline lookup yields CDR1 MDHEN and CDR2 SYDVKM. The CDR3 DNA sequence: TGTGCCAGCAGGACAGGGGGCCTCTCTGGGGCCAACGTCCTGACTTTC. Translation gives CASRTGGLSGANVLTF. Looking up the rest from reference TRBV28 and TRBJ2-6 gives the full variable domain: DVKVTQSSRYLVKRTGEKVFLECVQDMDHENMFWYRQDPGLGLRLIYFSYDVKMKEKGDIPEGYSVSREKKERFSLILESASTNQTSMYLCASRTGGLSGANVLTFGAGSRLTVL.

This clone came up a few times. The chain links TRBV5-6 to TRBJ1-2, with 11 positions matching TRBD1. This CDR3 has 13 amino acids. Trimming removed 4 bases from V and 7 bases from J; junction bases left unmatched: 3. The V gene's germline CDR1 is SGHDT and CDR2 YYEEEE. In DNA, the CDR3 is TGTGCCAGCAGCGCCGGGACAGGGGGTGGCTACACCTTC. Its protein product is CASSAGTGGGYTF.

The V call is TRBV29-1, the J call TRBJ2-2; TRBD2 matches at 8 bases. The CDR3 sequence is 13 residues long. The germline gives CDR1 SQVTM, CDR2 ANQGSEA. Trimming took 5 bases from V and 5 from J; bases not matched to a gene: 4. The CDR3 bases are TGCAGCGTTAGCGGGGGAGAGACCGGGGAGCTGTTTTTT. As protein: CSVSGGETGELFF.

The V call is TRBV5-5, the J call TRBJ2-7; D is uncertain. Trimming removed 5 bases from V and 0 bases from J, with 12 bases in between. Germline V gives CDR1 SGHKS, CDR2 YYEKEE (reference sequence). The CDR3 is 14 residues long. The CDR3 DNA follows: TGTGCCAGCAGTCTGGGTGGAGCCTCCTACGAGCAGTACTTC. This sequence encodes CASSLGGASYEQYF.

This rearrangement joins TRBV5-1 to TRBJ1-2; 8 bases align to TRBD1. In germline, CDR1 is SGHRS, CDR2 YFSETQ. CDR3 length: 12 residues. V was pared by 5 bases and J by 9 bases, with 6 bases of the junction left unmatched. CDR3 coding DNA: TGCGCCAGCAGGAACAGGGACAGGAGCTACACCTTC. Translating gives CASRNRDRSYTF. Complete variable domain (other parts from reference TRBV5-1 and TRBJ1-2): KAGVTQTPRYLIKTRGQQVTLSCSPISGHRSVSWYQQTPGQGLQFLFEYFSETQRNKGNFPGRFSGRQFSNSRSEMNVSTLELGDSALYLCASRNRDRSYTFGSGTRLTVV.

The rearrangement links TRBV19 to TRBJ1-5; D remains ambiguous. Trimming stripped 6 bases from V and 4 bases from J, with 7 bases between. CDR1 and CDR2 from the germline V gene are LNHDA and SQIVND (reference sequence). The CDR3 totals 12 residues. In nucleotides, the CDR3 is TGTGCCAGTAGGATTCAGAATCAGCCCCAGCATTTT. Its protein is CASRIQNQPQHF.

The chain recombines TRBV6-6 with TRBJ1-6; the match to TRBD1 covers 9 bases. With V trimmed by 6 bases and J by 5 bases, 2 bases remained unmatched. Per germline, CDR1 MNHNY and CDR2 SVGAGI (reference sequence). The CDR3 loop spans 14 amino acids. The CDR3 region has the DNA TGTGCCAGCAGGGGACAGGGCGATAATTCACCCCTCCACTTT. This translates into CASRGQGDNSPLHF.

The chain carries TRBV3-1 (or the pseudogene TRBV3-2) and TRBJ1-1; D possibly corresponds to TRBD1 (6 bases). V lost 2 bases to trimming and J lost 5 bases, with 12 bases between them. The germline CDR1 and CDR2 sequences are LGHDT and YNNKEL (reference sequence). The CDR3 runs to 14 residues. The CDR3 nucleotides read TGTGCCAGCAGCCAACCACAGGGCAGAACTGAAGCTTTCTTT. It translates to CASSQPQGRTEAFF.

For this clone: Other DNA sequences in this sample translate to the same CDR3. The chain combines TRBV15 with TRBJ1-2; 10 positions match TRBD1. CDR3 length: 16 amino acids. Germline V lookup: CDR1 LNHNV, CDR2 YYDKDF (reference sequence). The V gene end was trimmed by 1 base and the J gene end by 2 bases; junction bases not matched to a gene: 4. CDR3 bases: TGTGCCACCAGCAGAGCTGGGACAGGGGCCAACTATGGCTACACCTTC. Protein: CATSRAGTGANYGYTF.

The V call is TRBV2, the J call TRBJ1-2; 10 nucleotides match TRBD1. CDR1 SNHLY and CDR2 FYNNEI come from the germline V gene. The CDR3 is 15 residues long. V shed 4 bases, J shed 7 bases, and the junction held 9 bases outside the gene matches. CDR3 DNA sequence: TGTGCCAGCAGTGTAATCGGGACAGGGGTTGGTGGCTACACCTTC. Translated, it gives CASSVIGTGVGGYTF.

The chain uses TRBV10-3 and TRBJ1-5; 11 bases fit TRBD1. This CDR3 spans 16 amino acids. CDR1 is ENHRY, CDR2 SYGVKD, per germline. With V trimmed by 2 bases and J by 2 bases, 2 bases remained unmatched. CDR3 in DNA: TGTGCCATCAGTGAGGGGGACAGGGGGGGCAATCAGCCCCAGCATTTT. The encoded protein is CAISEGDRGGNQPQHF.

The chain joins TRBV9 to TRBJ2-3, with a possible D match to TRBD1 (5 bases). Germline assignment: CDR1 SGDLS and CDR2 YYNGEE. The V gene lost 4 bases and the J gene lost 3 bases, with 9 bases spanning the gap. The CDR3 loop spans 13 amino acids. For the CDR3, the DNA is TGTGCCAGCAGCCCAGGGCCTACAGATACGCAGTATTTT. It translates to CASSPGPTDTQYF.

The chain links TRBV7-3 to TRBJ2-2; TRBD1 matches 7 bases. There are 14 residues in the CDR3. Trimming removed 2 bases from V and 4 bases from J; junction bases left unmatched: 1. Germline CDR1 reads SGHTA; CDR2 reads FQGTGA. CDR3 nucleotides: TGTGCCAGCAGCTTAGCAGGGGGCACCGGGGAGCTGTTTTTT. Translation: CASSLAGGTGELFF.

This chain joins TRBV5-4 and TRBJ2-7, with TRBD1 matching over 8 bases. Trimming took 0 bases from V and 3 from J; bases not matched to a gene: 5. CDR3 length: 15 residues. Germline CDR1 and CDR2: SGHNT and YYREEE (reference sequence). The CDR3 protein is CASSLAAGGVYEQYF. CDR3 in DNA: TGTGCCAGCAGCTTGGCTGCAGGGGGCGTCTACGAGCAGTACTTC.

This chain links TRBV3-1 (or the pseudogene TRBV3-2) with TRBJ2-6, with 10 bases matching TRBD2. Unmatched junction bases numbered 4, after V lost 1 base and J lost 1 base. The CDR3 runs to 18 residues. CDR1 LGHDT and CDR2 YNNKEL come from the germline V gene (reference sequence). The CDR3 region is CASSQVGTSVSGANVLTF. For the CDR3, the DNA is TGTGCCAGCAGCCAAGTAGGGACTAGCGTTTCTGGGGCCAACGTCCTGACTTTC.

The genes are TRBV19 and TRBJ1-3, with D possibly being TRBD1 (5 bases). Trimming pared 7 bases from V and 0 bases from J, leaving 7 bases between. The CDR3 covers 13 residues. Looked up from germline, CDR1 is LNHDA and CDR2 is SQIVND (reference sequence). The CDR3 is CASTQVSGNTIYF. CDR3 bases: TGTGCCAGTACACAGGTCTCTGGAAACACCATATATTTT.

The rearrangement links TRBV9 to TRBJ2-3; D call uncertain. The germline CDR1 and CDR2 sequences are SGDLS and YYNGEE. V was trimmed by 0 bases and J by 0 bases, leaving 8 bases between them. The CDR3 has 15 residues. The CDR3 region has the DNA TGTGCCAGCAGCGTAGTTGCGGCGAGCACAGATACGCAGTATTTT. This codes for CASSVVAASTDTQYF.

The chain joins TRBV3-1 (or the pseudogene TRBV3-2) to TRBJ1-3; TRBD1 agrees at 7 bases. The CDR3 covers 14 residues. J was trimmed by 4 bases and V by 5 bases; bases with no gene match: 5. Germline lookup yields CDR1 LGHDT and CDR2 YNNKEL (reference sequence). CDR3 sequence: CASSSQDRGNTIYF. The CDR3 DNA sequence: TGTGCCAGCAGCTCTCAGGACAGGGGAAACACCATATATTTT.

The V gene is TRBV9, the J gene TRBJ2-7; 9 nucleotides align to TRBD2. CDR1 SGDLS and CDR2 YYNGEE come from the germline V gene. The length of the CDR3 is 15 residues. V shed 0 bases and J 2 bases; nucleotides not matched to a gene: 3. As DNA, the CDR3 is TGTGCCAGCAGCGTAGCTAGCGGGGTGGCCTACGAGCAGTACTTC. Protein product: CASSVASGVAYEQYF.

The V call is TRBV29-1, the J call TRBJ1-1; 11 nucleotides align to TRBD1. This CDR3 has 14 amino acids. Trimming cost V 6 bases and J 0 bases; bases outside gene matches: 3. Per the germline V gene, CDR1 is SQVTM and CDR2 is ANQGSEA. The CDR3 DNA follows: TGCAGCGTGGACAGGGGGCTCTTGAACACTGAAGCTTTCTTT. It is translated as CSVDRGLLNTEAFF.

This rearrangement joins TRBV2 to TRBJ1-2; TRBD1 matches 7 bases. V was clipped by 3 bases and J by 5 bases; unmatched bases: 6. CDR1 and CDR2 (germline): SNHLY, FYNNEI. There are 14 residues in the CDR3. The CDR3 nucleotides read TGTGCCAGCAGTGATTGGGACAGTGGTTATGGCTACACCTTC. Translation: CASSDWDSGYGYTF.

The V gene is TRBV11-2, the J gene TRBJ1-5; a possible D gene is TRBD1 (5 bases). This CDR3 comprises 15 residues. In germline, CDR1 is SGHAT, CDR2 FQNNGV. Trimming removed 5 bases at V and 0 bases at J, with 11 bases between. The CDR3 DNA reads TGTGCCAGCAGCCCGGGACTGAATAGCAATCAGCCCCAGCATTTT. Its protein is CASSPGLNSNQPQHF.

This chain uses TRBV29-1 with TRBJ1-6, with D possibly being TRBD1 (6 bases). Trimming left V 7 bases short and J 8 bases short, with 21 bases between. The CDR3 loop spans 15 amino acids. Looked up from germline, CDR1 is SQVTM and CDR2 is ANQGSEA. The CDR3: CSAQVDSRIHSPLHF. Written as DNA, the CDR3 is TGCAGCGCCCAAGTGGACAGCCGGATCCATTCACCCCTCCACTTT.